The rows below give T cell receptor beta chains drawn from one sample of a study of shared clonotypes between healthy human individuals. Method: immunoSEQ multiplex PCR; TCRdb's copy keeps in-frame clones and lacks some. The data show 1.6 million or so clones, 98% seen once. Input material: naive CD4+ T cells sorted from blood. These receptor sequences come from a man aged 30 to 39 in good health. Each CDR3 is given with its conserved first and last residue. A D gene is named only where the DNA matches it firmly. Not all rows give a size; the values are once, few, many and, for expanded clones, a class.

v_gene	j_gene	abundance	len	d_gene	CDR3aa	CDR3nt
TRBV27	TRBJ2-1	-	20	TRBD2	CASSSHGTSGQRSSYNEQFF	TGTGCCAGCAGTTCCCATGGGACTAGCGGGCAAAGGAGCTCCTACAATGAGCAGTTCTTC
TRBV18	TRBJ2-1	once	18	-	CASSPPRFGESSYNEQFF	TGTGCCAGCTCACCACCCAGGTTCGGCGAGAGCTCCTACAATGAGCAGTTCTTC
TRBV15	TRBJ2-2	-	16	-	CATSRVGDGNTGELFF	TGTGCCACCAGCAGAGTGGGAGACGGGAACACCGGGGAGCTGTTTTTT
TRBV5-1	TRBJ2-2	once	13	-	CASSLESSGELFF	TGCGCCAGCAGCCTTGAGTCCTCCGGGGAGCTGTTTTTT
TRBV18	TRBJ1-2	-	15	-	CASSPQGHGGGLPTF	TGTGCCAGCTCACCCCAGGGACACGGAGGAGGTCTTCCGACCTTC
TRBV25-1	TRBJ2-7	-	14	TRBD1	CASSGNAGTGLQYF	TGTGCCAGCAGTGGAAATGCCGGGACAGGGCTTCAGTACTTC
TRBV18	TRBJ2-7	-	12	TRBD1	CASSPDRSEQYF	TGTGCCAGCTCACCGGACAGGTCCGAGCAGTACTTC
TRBV7-3	TRBJ2-1	-	13	-	CASSFAGPGEQFF	TGTGCCAGCAGCTTCGCAGGGCCCGGTGAGCAGTTCTTC
TRBV7-8	TRBJ2-5	-	17	-	CASSLAVVWSIIETQYF	TGTGCCAGCAGCTTAGCGGTTGTGTGGTCGATCATAGAGACCCAGTACTTC
TRBV25-1	TRBJ2-1	-	14	TRBD2	CASSGLAVGNEQFF	TGTGCCAGCAGTGGACTAGCGGTAGGCAATGAGCAGTTCTTC
TRBV11-2	TRBJ1-2	-	13	-	CASSQSREYGHTF	TGTGCCAGCAGCCAGTCGCGGGAGTATGGCCACACCTTC
TRBV7-9	TRBJ2-5	-	17	TRBD2	CASSFAGLAGLQETQYF	TGTGCCAGCAGCTTTGCAGGACTAGCGGGACTACAAGAGACCCAGTACTTC
TRBV27	TRBJ1-1	-	14	-	CASSFLNRNTEAFF	TGTGCCAGCAGTTTCCTCAACAGGAACACTGAAGCTTTCTTT
TRBV19	TRBJ2-1	once	17	-	CATIGGGLAPPYNEQFF	TGTGCCACCATTGGGGGAGGCCTAGCCCCACCTTACAATGAGCAGTTCTTC
TRBV6-5	TRBJ1-4	once	15	-	CASSYGGAHGGKLFF	TGTGCCAGCAGTTACGGGGGGGCACACGGCGGAAAACTGTTTTTT
TRBV14	TRBJ1-4	-	15	TRBD1	CASSQGGQGGEKLFF	TGTGCCAGCAGCCAAGGAGGACAGGGTGGGGAAAAACTGTTTTTT
TRBV19	TRBJ1-1	-	12	-	CASSLRPAEAFF	TGTGCCAGTAGTTTAAGACCCGCTGAAGCTTTCTTT
TRBV6-1	TRBJ1-1	-	14	-	CASSPGQTGTEAFF	TGTGCCAGCAGTCCTGGACAGACGGGGACTGAAGCTTTCTTT
TRBV7-9	TRBJ1-5	-	14	-	CASSLGGARQPQHF	TGTGCCAGCAGCTTAGGAGGGGCGCGGCAGCCCCAGCATTTT
TRBV9	TRBJ2-3	-	14	-	CASSVTRNADTQYF	TGTGCCAGCAGCGTAACTAGGAACGCAGATACGCAGTATTTT
TRBV19	TRBJ2-7	-	13	-	CASSIGGLGEQYF	TGTGCCAGTAGTATTGGGGGCCTGGGGGAGCAGTACTTC
TRBV7-6	TRBJ1-1	-	13	-	CASSRGADTEAFF	TGTGCCAGCAGTAGGGGCGCGGACACTGAAGCTTTCTTT
TRBV7-2	TRBJ2-1	-	16	TRBD2	CATKPGGRAVYNEQFF	TGTGCCACCAAGCCAGGCGGGAGGGCCGTGTACAATGAGCAGTTCTTC
TRBV6-6	TRBJ2-2	-	16	TRBD2	CASTIRLAGDTGELFF	TGTGCCAGCACCATAAGACTAGCGGGAGACACCGGGGAGCTGTTTTTT
TRBV23-1	TRBJ2-2	-	14	TRBD1	CASSQSQGAGELFF	TGCGCCAGCAGTCAATCACAGGGGGCCGGGGAGCTGTTTTTT
TRBV5-1	TRBJ2-3	-	20	TRBD2	CASSPLAGGPSMGSTDTQYF	TGCGCCAGCAGCCCGTTAGCGGGAGGGCCTTCCATGGGAAGCACAGATACGCAGTATTTT
TRBV5-1	TRBJ2-5	-	14	-	CASSPGLGAETQYF	TGCGCCAGCAGCCCGGGACTCGGCGCAGAGACCCAGTACTTC